This T cell receptor (beta chain) came from a study of shared clonotypes between healthy human individuals. CD45RO negativity and positive selection for CCR7 defined naive CD8 cells, a population that excluded terminally differentiated effector memory CD45RA+ cells. As handled by the study authors: ImmunoSEQ junction-only sequences lacked quality scores, so their filtering differed. Method: immunoSEQ multiplex PCR; TCRdb's copy keeps in-frame clones and lacks some. V and J calls and clone size are given by that table; D and trimming were obtained from the DNA. The data contain some 2 million clones, around 96% of them singletons. This CDR3 region has 11 residues. V was pared by 4 bases and J by 3 bases, with 3 bases between. Germline V lookup: CDR1 SGHRS, CDR2 YFSETQ. Details on this clone: Its antigen remains unknown.

Study-wide findings and caveats: Among non-shared clonotypes, generation probabilities were lower than among those shared by all four donors. Roughly 4.6% of naive CD4 clonotypes were common to several donors.

Sequencing used naive CD8+ T cells sorted from blood. This receptor was taken from a man aged 18 to 29 in good health. The V call is TRBV5-1, the J call TRBJ2-3; D remains unclear. Here the CDR3 reads CASSATDTQYF. The DNA for the CDR3 is TGCGCCAGCAGCGCTACAGATACGCAGTATTTT.